This T cell receptor (beta chain) originates from a study of regulatory T cells in long-lasting Graves disease. Study-level findings and limits: Possibly, accuracy suffered from the small sample size. Gene preferences differed: TRBV28, TRBJ1-2, TRBJ2-5 in persistent cases. Public clonotype sharing was higher in persistent than newly diagnosed patients.

V dropped 2 bases and J dropped 3 bases, with 14 bases sitting between them. CDR3 length: 15 residues. The time point: persistent/refractory GD, antithyroid drugs over 5 years with positive TRAb. Extracted PBMC RNA gave rise to the TCR library. As to this clonotype: Antigen specificity is unknown.

With iRepertoire HTBI primers and Arm-PCR of CDR3 regions, TCR beta libraries were built. TCRdb reprocessed the multiplex PCR reads via MiXCR and lists one record per CDR3 protein. The data hold approximately 400,000 distinct CDR3 sequences, with roughly 20% observed a single time. This chain links TRBV12-3 or TRBV12-4 with TRBJ2-7; D is possibly TRBD2 (6 bases). The specimen was peripheral blood mononuclear cells (PBMCs), collected when the disease was refractory, from a patient treated with antithyroid drugs. The TCR sequence derives from a woman aged 40 to 55 with Graves disease. CDR3 DNA: TGTGCCAGCAGTTTACCCCCCGGCGGGGACTACGAGCAGTACTTC. Translated: CASSLPPGGDYEQYF.